Each of the 22 T cell receptor beta chains below was sequenced from the same sample in a study of cytomegalovirus exposure and HLA in healthy donors. The protocol was immunoSEQ multiplex PCR, while the TCRdb copy is restricted to in-frame clones and leaves out a portion. In the table there are over 120,000 clones, around 89% of which are singletons. The sample comprised PBMCs. These TCRs come from a woman aged 25 to 39 in good health and CMV-seropositive.

This chain joins TRBV5-6 and TRBJ2-7; TRBD1 aligns across 8 bases. The CDR3 covers 17 residues. Germline-derived CDR1 and CDR2 are SGHDT and YYEEEE. With 6 bases clipped from V and 6 bases from J, the junction kept 20 bases outside the gene matches. CDR3 sequence reads: CASTSGTGRIYSTEQYF. The CDR3, as DNA: TGTGCCAGCACCTCCGGGACAGGACGGATATACTCTACCGAGCAGTACTTC.

The rearrangement uses TRBV7-3 and TRBJ2-1; weak D call: TRBD1 (6 bases). In germline, CDR1 is SGHTA, CDR2 FQGTGA. This CDR3 has 18 residues. The V end lost 5 bases, the J end lost 0 bases, and 20 bases lay between the germline ends. This chain's CDR3 is CASSPKGTGTSSYNEQFF. CDR3 in DNA: TGTGCCAGCAGCCCAAAAGGCACAGGGACAAGCTCCTACAATGAGCAGTTCTTC.

This clone was found a few times. The genes are TRBV2 and TRBJ1-3; D is possibly TRBD1 (5 bases). The V gene's germline CDR1 is SNHLY and CDR2 FYNNEI. Trimming cost V 6 bases and J 8 bases, with 14 bases left between them. The CDR3 length is 13 residues. CDR3 amino acids: CASREGRLDTIYF. Written as DNA, the CDR3 is TGTGCCAGCAGGGAGGGGAGGCTCGACACCATATATTTT. Full variable domain (missing parts from reference TRBV2 and TRBJ1-3): EPEVTQTPSHQVTQMGQEVILRCVPISNHLYFYWYRQILGQKVEFLVSFYNNEISEKSEIFDDQFSVERPDGSNFTLKIRSTKLEDSAMYFCASREGRLDTIYFGEGSWLTVV.

The chain joins TRBV7-9 to TRBJ2-7; 10 bases agree with TRBD2. V shed 5 bases and J 5 bases; nucleotides not matched to a gene: 9. The CDR3 has 15 residues. Germline CDR1 is SEHNR and CDR2 is FQNEAQ (reference sequence). As DNA, the CDR3 is TGTGCCAGCAGCGCCCAAGCGGGAGGGCGGGACGAGCAGTACTTC. Amino acids: CASSAQAGGRDEQYF. The entire variable domain, with the rest obtained from reference TRBV7-9 and TRBJ2-7, is as follows: DTGVSQNPRHKITKRGQNVTFRCDPISEHNRLYWYRQTLGQGPEFLTYFQNEAQLEKSRLLSDRFSAERPKGSFSTLEIQRTEQGDSAMYLCASSAQAGGRDEQYFGPGTRLTVT.

The V call is TRBV15, the J call TRBJ2-1; perhaps TRBD1 as D (8 bases). The CDR3 extends over 16 amino acids. Trimming took off 5 bases at V and 7 bases at J, with 21 bases between the two ends. Germline V gene sequence: CDR1 LNHNV, CDR2 YYDKDF (reference sequence). CDR3 DNA: TGTGCCACCAGCCCCGGTTTAGACAGGGGAGGGAATGAGCAGTTCTTC. Translating gives CATSPGLDRGGNEQFF.

V gene TRBV7-2 combines with J gene TRBJ2-7; D uncertain. The germline V gene has CDR1 SGHTA and CDR2 FQGNSA. CDR3 size: 10 residues. V was clipped by 4 bases and J by 7 bases, with 5 bases between them. The CDR3 coding sequence is TGTGCCAGCAGCTCCGGGGAGCAGTACTTC. This translates into CASSSGEQYF.

This clone has a single count. The V gene is TRBV7-8, the J gene TRBJ2-2; weak D call: TRBD2 (6 bases). The CDR3 has 14 residues. Looked up from germline, CDR1 is SGHVS and CDR2 is FQNEAQ. Between the trimmed V and J ends, which lost 8 bases and 0 bases, there was a span of 10 bases. The CDR3 sequence is CASRDFSNTGELFF. CDR3 bases: TGTGCCAGCCGGGACTTTTCGAACACCGGGGAGCTGTTTTTT.

This clone has only one observation. The chain links TRBV29-1 to TRBJ1-4, with D maybe TRBD1 (5 bases). Germline CDR1 and CDR2: SQVTM and ANQGSEA. The CDR3 spans 13 residues. V lost 5 bases, J lost 8 bases, and 15 bases lay in between. The CDR3 nucleotides are TGCAGCGTTTTGGTATGGGGGGGGGAAAAACTGTTTTTT. Protein product: CSVLVWGGEKLFF. The whole variable domain, remainder taken from reference TRBV29-1 and TRBJ1-4, is SAVISQKPSRDICQRGTSLTIQCQVDSQVTMMFWYRQQPGQSLTLIATANQGSEATYESGFVIDKFPISRPNLTFSTLTVSNMSPEDSSIYLCSVLVWGGEKLFFGSGTQLSVL.

J is TRBJ2-3 and V is TRBV2; tentatively, D is TRBD1 (6 bases). Germline V gene data show CDR1 as SNHLY and CDR2 as FYNNEI. The CDR3 covers 12 residues. Deletions cut 5 bases from V and 4 bases from J, with 7 bases between. The CDR3: CASSTGPDTQYF. DNA of the CDR3: TGTGCCAGCAGTACAGGGCCAGATACGCAGTATTTT.

J is TRBJ2-7 and V is TRBV29-1, with TRBD2 matching over 13 bases. The CDR3 length is 14 residues. The germline V gene has CDR1 SQVTM and CDR2 ANQGSEA. J gave up 6 bases and V 5 bases, and 7 bases lay outside the gene matches. CDR3 loop: CSVQPGLAGPEQYF. The CDR3 bases are TGCAGCGTTCAACCGGGACTAGCGGGACCCGAGCAGTACTTC.

The gene calls are TRBV19 and TRBJ2-4, with a tentative D call TRBD2 (6 bases). V was pared by 10 bases and J by 2 bases, with 12 bases between. Germline lookup yields CDR1 LNHDA and CDR2 SQIVND (reference sequence). This CDR3 contains 13 residues. The CDR3 DNA is TGTGCCACTGGAGGGGAAACCAAAAACATTCAGTACTTC. Its protein product is CATGGETKNIQYF.

CDR3 DNA sequence: TGCGCCAGCAGATCCAGATCCTCTGGGGCCAACGTCCTGACTTTC. Protein: CASRSRSSGANVLTF. J is TRBJ2-6 and V is TRBV5-1; D gene unclear. Trimming took 5 bases from V and 0 from J, leaving 9 bases between them. The CDR3 is made up of 15 amino acids. CDR1 and CDR2 from the germline V gene are SGHRS and YFSETQ.

The chain links TRBV14 to TRBJ2-7; 9 bases are a match to TRBD1. With V trimmed by 4 bases and J by 4 bases, 5 bases remained unmatched. The CDR3 spans 14 residues. Germline V gene data show CDR1 as SGHDN and CDR2 as FVKESK. The DNA of the CDR3 is TGTGCCAGCAGCCTTGGACAGGGGCGATACGAGCAGTACTTC. Translation: CASSLGQGRYEQYF. The full variable domain, completed using reference TRBV14 and TRBJ2-7, is EAGVTQFPSHSVIEKGQTVTLRCDPISGHDNLYWYRRVMGKEIKFLLHFVKESKQDESGMPNNRFLAERTGGTYSTLKVQPAELEDSGVYFCASSLGQGRYEQYFGPGTRLTVT.

The chain combines TRBV9 with TRBJ2-1; D is uncertain. Germline V gene lookup returns CDR1 SGDLS and CDR2 YYNGEE. There are 13 residues in the CDR3. V gave up 0 bases and J gave up 9 bases, with 10 bases separating them. CDR3 sequence (DNA): TGTGCCAGCAGCGTAGGAGGCGGCGGTGAGCAGTTCTTC. Translated, it gives CASSVGGGGEQFF.

V gene TRBV27 combines with J gene TRBJ2-1; 7 bases fit TRBD1. This CDR3 has 14 residues. The germline V gene has CDR1 MNHEY and CDR2 SMNVEV (reference sequence). V lost 3 bases to trimming and J lost 8 bases; unmatched junction nucleotides: 7. The chain's CDR3 is CASSLGQGVYEQFF. The CDR3 nucleotides read TGTGCCAGCAGTTTGGGTCAGGGGGTTTATGAGCAGTTCTTC.

The chain employs TRBV18 and TRBJ2-3; tentative D call: TRBD2 (5 bases). This CDR3 contains 16 residues. The germline CDR1 and CDR2 sequences are KGHSH and LQKENI. V lost 3 bases, J lost 2 bases, and 15 bases lay in between. The DNA of the CDR3 is TGTGCCAGCTCACCCCCGAGGACGGGATACACAGATACGCAGTATTTT. Protein: CASSPPRTGYTDTQYF.

The V call is TRBV2, the J call TRBJ2-4, with TRBD2 identical over 7 bases. The CDR3 is 14 residues long. V was clipped by 11 bases and J by 6 bases; unmatched bases: 13. Germline CDR1 SNHLY, CDR2 FYNNEI. CDR3 in DNA: TGTGCCGCATCAACACGGGGGGATGGAAACATTCAGTACTTC. Translating gives CAASTRGDGNIQYF.

The chain uses TRBV6-6 and TRBJ2-7; 9 nucleotides match TRBD2. V dropped 5 bases and J dropped 2; count of bases not matched to a gene: 4. The germline CDR1 and CDR2 sequences are MNHNY and SVGAGI (reference sequence). The CDR3 has 14 residues. The CDR3 loop is CASSVAGEAYEQYF. CDR3 nucleotides: TGTGCCAGCAGTGTAGCGGGAGAGGCCTACGAGCAGTACTTC.

The V call is TRBV25-1, the J call TRBJ2-7, with D possibly TRBD2 on 5 matching bases. Between the trimmed V and J ends, which lost 1 base and 0 bases, there was a span of 10 bases. Germline V gene data show CDR1 as MGHDK and CDR2 as SYGVNS. The CDR3 runs to 15 residues. The CDR3 is CASSESAANSYEQYF. In DNA form, the CDR3 reads TGTGCCAGCAGTGAATCAGCGGCCAACTCCTACGAGCAGTACTTC.

The chain couples TRBV6-5 to TRBJ2-7; D possibly corresponds to TRBD2 (6 bases). The V and J ends lost 6 bases and 11 bases respectively, with 23 bases between them. Germline V gene lookup returns CDR1 MNHEY and CDR2 SVGAGI. The CDR3 loop spans 14 amino acids. CDR3 residues: CASSPSPGGGKEYF. The DNA of the CDR3 is TGTGCCAGCAGCCCCTCACCCGGAGGAGGGAAGGAGTACTTC.

The V and J genes are TRBV2 and TRBJ2-5; D is undetermined. With 3 bases removed from V and 7 bases from J, the gap between germline ends came to 15 bases. The CDR3 runs 14 residues. The germline V gene has CDR1 SNHLY and CDR2 FYNNEI. The CDR3 DNA is TGTGCCAGCAGTGATTCCTGGCTGCGGAGGACCCAGTACTTC. Its protein is CASSDSWLRRTQYF. The full variable domain, completed using reference TRBV2 and TRBJ2-5, is EPEVTQTPSHQVTQMGQEVILRCVPISNHLYFYWYRQILGQKVEFLVSFYNNEISEKSEIFDDQFSVERPDGSNFTLKIRSTKLEDSAMYFCASSDSWLRRTQYFGPGTRLLVL.

The chain couples TRBV18 to TRBJ2-7; TRBD1 is a possible D gene (5 bases). The germline gives CDR1 KGHSH, CDR2 LQKENI. This CDR3 contains 15 residues. Trimming removed 0 bases at V and 7 bases at J, with 16 bases between. The CDR3 loop is CASSPPGREGREQYF. The CDR3 nucleotides read TGTGCCAGCTCACCACCGGGCAGGGAAGGAAGGGAGCAGTACTTC.